This TCR beta chain was captured in a study of identical twins. Study conclusions and caveats: Cross-sectional statistics, not tracking of the same donors, supported the conclusions. Weaker excess twin sharing was seen among beta out-of-frame sequences. Whereas memory repertoires showed no such difference, abundant cord blood beta clonotypes carried fewer insertions. Out-of-frame alpha sequences shared by twins were enriched for low generation probability.

Trimming pared 9 bases from V and 0 bases from J, leaving 12 bases between. The CDR3 is 15 residues long. Each CDR3 protein gets one entry after TCRdb re-called the 5' RACE reads with MiXCR. This sample has approximately 530,000 distinct CDR3 sequences, with 20% to 25% found just once. This clonotype was counted only a few times. Its antigen is still unknown. The same data also went into a second study, on yellow fever vaccine responses in identical twins.

Material: CD4+ T cells sorted from blood. The genes are TRBV12-3 or TRBV12-4 and TRBJ2-6; D call uncertain. The TCR originated in a woman aged 18-29 years in good health. The CDR3: CASLSWHSGANVLTF. For the CDR3, the DNA is TGTGCCAGTTTGAGCTGGCACTCTGGGGCCAACGTCCTGACTTTC.